This T cell receptor (beta chain) was sequenced for a study of T cells in Graves' hyperthyroidism and ophthalmopathy. The V end lost 1 base, the J end lost 4 bases, and 13 bases lay between the germline ends. The CDR3 loop spans 15 amino acids. This clonotype was picked up many times. The TCR beta CDR3 regions underwent amplification using RNA transcripts as the source. The HTBI primer set drove a first-round RT-PCR of the TCR CDR3. Each CDR3 protein gets one entry after TCRdb re-called the multiplex PCR reads with MiXCR. This sample has about 320,000 distinct CDR3 sequences, with around a sixth found just once.

The specimen sequenced was blood. The sequence was obtained from a young man with Graves' hyperthyroidism. The chain combines TRBV12-3 or TRBV12-4 with TRBJ1-2, with a weak D call TRBD1 (6 bases). CDR3 DNA sequence: TGTGCCAGCAGTTTAGGTCCGGGGGCGTCCTATGGCTACACCTTC. It specifies CASSLGPGASYGYTF.